Detailed here is one T cell receptor (beta chain). Antigen specificity is unknown. Each CDR3 protein is one row after TCRdb ran MiXCR on the reads. This sample has some 590,000 distinct CDR3 sequences, with 40% found just once. The data were taken from a study of T cell repertoires in cytomegalovirus infection. Background on the study: CMV infection plus the matching HLA type was flagged by public TCR beta signatures.

V was pared by 4 bases and J by 1 base, with 10 bases of the junction left unmatched. Per the germline V gene, CDR1 is SGHTA and CDR2 is FQGNSA. This CDR3 contains 16 residues. The sequences come from cultured PBMCs, collected from culture after CMV antigen stimulation. V and J are TRBV7-2 and TRBJ2-7; TRBD2 agrees at 7 bases. The sequence derives from a human donor in good health (CMV status not recorded). Some clones in this sample may be carry-over from other donors' samples. As DNA, the CDR3 is TGTGCCAGCAGCTCCGCCGGGACTACAAGGTCCTACGAGCAGTACTTC. It is translated as CASSSAGTTRSYEQYF.